This T cell receptor (beta chain) was recovered during a study of blood T cell repertoires in COVID-19. The CDR3 extends over 16 amino acids. V gave up 6 bases and J gave up 5 bases; unmatched junction bases: 5. Germline-derived CDR1 and CDR2 are LNHDA and SQIVND (reference sequence). Libraries were prepared by immunoSEQ multiplex PCR; TCRdb keeps only in-frame clonotypes and omits some of them. Among 200,000 to 250,000 clones listed, more than 80% were seen once. V gene TRBV19 combines with J gene TRBJ2-2; 14 bases are a match to TRBD2. The sequence came from a woman in her 30s with COVID-19, enrolled during active disease. Sample: peripheral blood. CDR3 sequence reads: CASRTSGRAETGELFF. CDR3 DNA: TGTGCCAGTAGGACTAGCGGGAGGGCCGAGACCGGGGAGCTGTTTTTT.